The 26 T cell receptor beta chains presented below share a single source sample, sequenced in a study of T-cell reconstitution after alpha-beta-depleted transplantation in children. Unique molecular identifiers were incorporated into the prepared TCRbeta library. A single record per CDR3 protein comes from TCRdb applying MiXCR to the PCR reads. There are hundreds of thousands of distinct CDR3 sequences in the sample; 8% to 10% occur only once, and over 5.5% lies in the top ten. The specimen comprised PBMCs from the stem cell graft donor, sampled from the stem cell graft. The receptor set was obtained from a human donor who donated a stem cell graft to a child with acute lymphoblastic leukemia.

This sequence joins TRBV6-1 and TRBJ2-5; 10 nucleotides match TRBD2. Losses at the gene ends were 11 bases for V and 5 bases for J; bases not matched to a gene: 8. The CDR3 has 13 amino acids. CDR1 and CDR2 (germline): MNHNS, SASEGT. The CDR3 DNA follows: TGTGCCGCTCAGCGGGGGGGCTCGGAGACCCAGTACTTC. Translating gives CAAQRGGSETQYF.

This clonotype was recorded at least ten times. This chain uses TRBV5-1 with TRBJ2-3; D tentatively reads TRBD1 or TRBD2 (5 bases each). V lost 0 bases, J lost 2 bases, and 10 bases lay in between. CDR1 is SGHRS and CDR2 is YFSETQ in the germline V gene. This CDR3 spans 15 amino acids. The CDR3 loop is CASSLAWGTTDTQYF. In DNA form, the CDR3 reads TGCGCCAGCAGCTTGGCTTGGGGGACCACAGATACGCAGTATTTT.

In its sample, this clonotype was seen many times. V gene TRBV10-3 combines with J gene TRBJ1-2, with a tentative D call TRBD1 (5 bases). There are 13 residues in the CDR3. Trimming took 7 bases from V and 8 from J, leaving 17 bases between them. CDR1 is ENHRY, CDR2 SYGVKD, per germline. The CDR3 DNA reads as TGTGCCATCACGGGGTCGGGGGGACTAGGCTACACCTTC. Amino acid sequence: CAITGSGGLGYTF.

This clonotype was observed at least ten times. The V and J genes are TRBV24-1 and TRBJ1-5; TRBD1 matches 9 bases. The CDR3 totals 13 residues. Germline V CDR1 and CDR2: KGHDR, SFDVKD. V lost 7 bases, J lost 4 bases, and 1 base stayed unmatched. Here the CDR3 DNA reads TGTGCCACCAGCGGGACAGGGAATCAGCCCCAGCATTTT. Encoded protein: CATSGTGNQPQHF.

The chain joins TRBV11-2 to TRBJ1-5; 7 bases line up with TRBD1. The CDR3 sequence is 15 residues long. V shed 2 bases and J 2 bases; nucleotides not matched to a gene: 3. From germline, CDR1 is SGHAT and CDR2 FQNNGV. The CDR3 region is CASSLYTGGNQPQHF. For the CDR3, the DNA is TGTGCCAGCAGCTTATATACAGGGGGCAATCAGCCCCAGCATTTT.

This clonotype was seen a few times. The chain uses TRBV12-3 or TRBV12-4 and TRBJ1-2; D gene uncertain. The CDR3 sequence is 14 residues long. The germline V and J ends were trimmed by 4 bases and 2 bases, with 11 bases remaining between them. In nucleotides, the CDR3 is TGTGCCAGCAGTTATGGTGCGGGGAACTATGGCTACACCTTC. This encodes CASSYGAGNYGYTF.

The chain uses TRBV10-3 and TRBJ1-2, with TRBD1 as a possible D gene (5 bases). The CDR3 length is 14 residues. V was trimmed by 7 bases and J by 3 bases, leaving 15 bases between them. In germline, CDR1 is ENHRY, CDR2 SYGVKD. The DNA of the CDR3 is TGTGCCATCACCCCGGGGGGGGATTACTATGGCTACACCTTC. Amino acid sequence: CAITPGGDYYGYTF.

The chain uses TRBV2 and TRBJ2-1; tentatively, D is TRBD1 (5 bases). The CDR3 covers 13 residues. The V end lost 4 bases, the J end lost 9 bases, and 13 bases lay between the germline ends. CDR1 is SNHLY and CDR2 is FYNNEI in the germline V gene. The CDR3 is CASSAPQGREQFF. In DNA, the CDR3 is TGTGCCAGCAGTGCCCCGCAGGGCCGTGAGCAGTTCTTC.

At least ten counts were recorded for this clonotype. The rearrangement links TRBV7-9 to TRBJ2-3; tentatively, D is TRBD2 (5 bases). Germline-derived CDR1 and CDR2 are SEHNR and FQNEAQ (reference sequence). This CDR3 has 15 residues. V lost 5 bases and J lost 3, with 15 bases in between. CDR3 bases: TGTGCCAGCAGCCCAGACGGGATAGAGACAGATACGCAGTATTTT. Translating gives CASSPDGIETDTQYF. The whole variable domain, remainder taken from reference TRBV7-9 and TRBJ2-3, is DTGVSQNPRHKITKRGQNVTFRCDPISEHNRLYWYRQTLGQGPEFLTYFQNEAQLEKSRLLSDRFSAERPKGSFSTLEIQRTEQGDSAMYLCASSPDGIETDTQYFGPGTRLTVL.

This chain uses TRBV27 with TRBJ1-1; D not certain. The CDR3 runs 12 residues. CDR1 and CDR2 (germline): MNHEY, SMNVEV (reference sequence). The V gene lost 1 base and the J gene lost 7 bases, with 7 bases spanning the gap. The CDR3 nucleotides are TGTGCCAGCAGTTTATTAGGGCGTGAAGCTTTCTTT. This codes for CASSLLGREAFF.

This clonotype occurred many times. This rearrangement joins TRBV7-2 to TRBJ1-2; D might be TRBD1 (5 bases). The germline gives CDR1 SGHTA, CDR2 FQGNSA. The V end was cut by 5 bases, the J end by 7 bases, with 17 bases between. The CDR3 loop spans 14 amino acids. CDR3 sequence reads: CASSEVQGRSGYTF. As DNA, the CDR3 is TGTGCCAGCAGCGAAGTTCAGGGTAGAAGTGGCTACACCTTC.

This clonotype turned up a few times. The V gene is TRBV12-3 or TRBV12-4, the J gene TRBJ2-1, with 7 bases identical to TRBD1. The CDR3 loop spans 17 amino acids. The V segment lost 5 bases and the J segment 0 bases; nucleotides outside the gene matches: 10. The CDR3 spells CASSDPGQRSSYNEQFF. DNA for the CDR3: TGTGCCAGCAGTGACCCGGGACAGCGCAGCTCCTACAATGAGCAGTTCTTC.

This clonotype was recorded many times. The rearrangement uses TRBV5-5 and TRBJ1-1, with TRBD1 matching 10 bases. The V and J ends lost 0 bases and 10 bases, in that order; junction bases with no gene match: 6. CDR3 length: 14 residues. In germline, CDR1 is SGHKS, CDR2 YYEKEE (reference sequence). The CDR3, as DNA: TGTGCCAGCAGCTTGGAGGGACAGGGGCTGGGAGCTTTCTTT. As protein: CASSLEGQGLGAFF.

This clonotype showed up many times. This chain links TRBV12-3 or TRBV12-4 with TRBJ2-3; D might be TRBD1 or TRBD2, each matching 5 bases. Trimming took 5 bases from V and 8 from J, leaving 14 bases between them. The CDR3 has 13 residues. This CDR3 reads CASSPLGVGTQYF. The CDR3 nucleotides read TGTGCCAGCAGTCCACTAGGGGTTGGTACGCAGTATTTT.

This clonotype was observed a few times. The chain joins TRBV6-5 to TRBJ2-1; possibly TRBD1 for D (5 bases). The CDR3 is made up of 14 amino acids. V lost 4 bases, J lost 5 bases, and 12 bases lay in between. Germline CDR1 reads MNHEY; CDR2 reads SVGAGI. CDR3 coding DNA: TGTGCCAGCAGTTCCTCGACAGATAACAATGAGCAGTTCTTC. Translating it yields CASSSSTDNNEQFF.

This clonotype was seen more than once but under ten times. The genes are TRBV6-4 and TRBJ2-5, with D tentatively TRBD2 (5 bases). V lost 4 bases and J 5 bases, leaving 11 bases between the germline ends. CDR1 and CDR2 (germline): MRHNA, SNTAGT. CDR3 length: 13 amino acids. CDR3 protein: CASSVRARETQYF. CDR3 nucleotide sequence: TGTGCCAGCAGTGTGAGGGCGCGGGAGACCCAGTACTTC.

This clonotype was recorded a few times. The genes are TRBV11-2 and TRBJ2-5; D unresolved. This CDR3 contains 16 residues. The V gene lost 0 bases and the J gene lost 5 bases, with 16 bases spanning the gap. Germline lookup yields CDR1 SGHAT and CDR2 FQNNGV. DNA for the CDR3: TGTGCCAGCAGCTTAGATTCCCGGCTCCGGCAGGAGACCCAGTACTTC. Translating gives CASSLDSRLRQETQYF.

There are a few counts of this clonotype. The chain recombines TRBV3-1 with TRBJ1-1, with TRBD1 matching 7 bases. The V and J ends lost 4 bases and 5 bases, in that order; junction bases with no gene match: 7. Germline V lookup: CDR1 LGHDT, CDR2 YNNKEL (reference sequence). The CDR3 contains 14 residues. The CDR3 loop reads CASSPRTGRTEAFF. In nucleotides, the CDR3 is TGTGCCAGCAGCCCGCGGACAGGCAGGACTGAAGCTTTCTTT.

This clonotype was seen a few times. The gene calls are TRBV27 and TRBJ1-1; 7 nucleotides line up with TRBD1. The V gene's germline CDR1 is MNHEY and CDR2 SMNVEV (reference sequence). The CDR3 extends over 14 amino acids. Losses at the gene ends were 2 bases for V and 3 bases for J; bases not matched to a gene: 3. DNA for the CDR3: TGTGCCAGCAGTTTAACAGGGGTTCACACTGAAGCTTTCTTT. This codes for CASSLTGVHTEAFF.

This clonotype was recorded many times. V is TRBV12-3 or TRBV12-4 and J is TRBJ1-2; D uncertain. This CDR3 has 14 residues. Trimming left V 5 bases short and J 7 bases short, with 17 bases between. CDR3 loop: CASSPRRGVGGYTF. The CDR3 bases are TGTGCCAGCAGTCCCCGGAGAGGTGTCGGTGGCTACACCTTC.

This clonotype was detected ten times or more. The chain employs TRBV5-1 and TRBJ2-6; TRBD2 aligns across 7 bases. The CDR3 has 15 residues. Germline CDR1 SGHRS, CDR2 YFSETQ. The junction had 6 bases not matched to a gene; V was cut back by 0 bases and J by 9 bases. CDR3 sequence reads: CASSLGVGGFNVLTF. CDR3 nucleotides: TGCGCCAGCAGCTTGGGGGTGGGGGGGTTCAACGTCCTGACTTTC.

The chain joins TRBV5-1 to TRBJ2-3; D remains ambiguous. Germline V gene sequence: CDR1 SGHRS, CDR2 YFSETQ. CDR3 length: 14 amino acids. The V end was cut by 5 bases, the J end by 2 bases, with 12 bases between. DNA for the CDR3: TGCGCCAGCAGTCAAGGTGGGATCACAGATACGCAGTATTTT. Its translation is CASSQGGITDTQYF.

This clonotype showed up just a few times. The rearrangement uses TRBV27 and TRBJ2-2; D is unclear. Germline assignment: CDR1 MNHEY and CDR2 SMNVEV (reference sequence). This CDR3 has 12 amino acids. Trimming removed 5 bases from V and 3 bases from J, with 4 bases in between. The CDR3 nucleotides are TGTGCCAGCAGTCCTTACACCGGGGAGCTGTTTTTT. Its translation is CASSPYTGELFF.

The chain couples TRBV9 to TRBJ2-3; D uncertain. Germline CDR1 is SGDLS and CDR2 is YYNGEE. CDR3 length equals 13 residues. V shed 1 base and J shed 6 bases, with 9 bases lying between them. CDR3 nucleotide sequence: TGTGCCAGCAGCGTATCGGCCGAGGATACGCAGTATTTT. Protein product: CASSVSAEDTQYF.

This clonotype showed up many times. This rearrangement joins TRBV12-3 or TRBV12-4 to TRBJ2-1, with 7 positions matching TRBD2. V was clipped by 8 bases and J by 10 bases; unmatched bases: 14. CDR3 length: 14 residues. The chain's CDR3 is CASYLSTSFDEQFF. DNA of the CDR3: TGTGCCAGCTACCTTTCGACTAGCTTTGACGAGCAGTTCTTC.

The table lists this clonotype with a few counts. In DNA, the CDR3 is TGCAGCGTTGAATCTGAGGTCAGCCTTGAAGCTTTCTTT. It specifies CSVESEVSLEAFF. The rearrangement joins TRBV29-1 to TRBJ1-1; D is uncertain. The germline V gene has CDR1 SQVTM and CDR2 ANQGSEA. Between the trimmed V and J ends, which lost 2 bases and 7 bases, there was a span of 14 bases. This CDR3 region has 13 residues.